This T cell receptor beta chain was sequenced during a study of neurological immune-mediated disorders. MiXCR, run by TCRdb on the 5' RACE reads, gives a single entry per CDR3 protein. Altogether about 57,000 distinct CDR3 sequences are present, 9.5% to 15% being singletons, with the ten largest covering roughly 10%. From 2 million PBMCs stored at -80 C, the unsorted libraries were generated. A word on this clonotype: The antigen is unknown.

The CDR3 length is 19 residues. Germline CDR1 and CDR2: SGHDN and FVKESK. Losses at the gene ends were 2 bases for V and 5 bases for J; bases not matched to a gene: 17. Study-wide results and limits: Patients with HTLV-1-associated myelopathy had the highest level of TCR clonal expansion, whereas patients with multiple sclerosis had the lowest level, falling beneath the level found in healthy controls.

The sample consisted of PBMCs. The source is a woman aged 55-69 years with HTLV-1-associated myelopathy (HAM/TSP). The chain links TRBV14 to TRBJ2-3; 9 bases are shared with TRBD2. The CDR3 nucleotides are TGTGCCAGCAGCCAAATTCGACTAGCGGACTTCTATCACGGAGATACGCAGTATTTT. Translated: CASSQIRLADFYHGDTQYF. Variable domain in full (rest from reference TRBV14 and TRBJ2-3): EAGVTQFPSHSVIEKGQTVTLRCDPISGHDNLYWYRRVMGKEIKFLLHFVKESKQDESGMPNNRFLAERTGGTYSTLKVQPAELEDSGVYFCASSQIRLADFYHGDTQYFGPGTRLTVL.